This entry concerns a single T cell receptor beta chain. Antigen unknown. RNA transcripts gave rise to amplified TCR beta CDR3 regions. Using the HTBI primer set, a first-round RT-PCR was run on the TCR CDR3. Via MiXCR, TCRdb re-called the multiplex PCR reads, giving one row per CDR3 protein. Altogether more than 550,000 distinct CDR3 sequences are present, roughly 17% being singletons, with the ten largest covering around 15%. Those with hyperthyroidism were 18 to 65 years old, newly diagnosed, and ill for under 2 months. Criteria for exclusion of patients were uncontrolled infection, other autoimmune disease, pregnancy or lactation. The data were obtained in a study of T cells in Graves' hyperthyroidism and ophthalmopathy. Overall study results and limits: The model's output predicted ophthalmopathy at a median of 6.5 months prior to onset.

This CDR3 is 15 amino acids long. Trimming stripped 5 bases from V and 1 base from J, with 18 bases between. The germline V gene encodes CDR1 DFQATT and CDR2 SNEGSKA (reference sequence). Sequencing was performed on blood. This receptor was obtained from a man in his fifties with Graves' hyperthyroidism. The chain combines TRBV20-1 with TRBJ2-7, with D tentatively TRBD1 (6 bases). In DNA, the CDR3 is TGCAGTGCTCCACCTATGACAGGTGGTTCCTACGAGCAGTACTTC. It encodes CSAPPMTGGSYEQYF.